This T cell receptor (beta chain) was identified in a study of tumor and adjacent non-tumor tissue in lung cancer. The overall study: Histology: about twelve adenocarcinoma, a couple of squamous cell carcinoma, 1 small cell lung cancer. Findings and limits, study-wide: Tumor tissue had significantly higher TCR diversity than normal lung. Normal lung showed higher cumulative top 100 clone frequency than tumor.

Concerning this clonotype itself: Its antigen is currently unknown. An end of the junction differs from the germline gene, which may be a read error.

No cell sorting was done before RNA was extracted from the tissue. Germline V gene data show CDR1 as SGHAT and CDR2 as FQDESV (reference sequence). This CDR3 spans 16 amino acids. A modified ARM-PCR protocol with three rounds of nested PCR amplified TCRbeta. TCRdb passed the multiplex PCR reads through MiXCR, listing each CDR3 protein once. The sample contains approximately 120,000 distinct CDR3 sequences, over 65% of which appear only once. This receptor was obtained from a man aged 30 to 45 with non-small cell lung cancer. The chain employs TRBV11-1 and TRBJ2-7; 9 positions match TRBD2. The sample taken for sequencing was lung tumor tissue. This CDR3 is CAGSRTTLAGCDEQYF. CDR3 nucleotides: TGTGCCGGCAGCCGGACGACCCTAGCGGGATGCGACGAGCAGTACTTC. The full variable domain, its missing parts supplied by reference TRBV11-1 and TRBJ2-7, is EAEVAQSPRYKITEKSQAVAFWCDPISGHATLYWYRQILGQGPELLVQFQDESVVDDSQLPKDRFSAERLKGVDSTLKIQPAELGDSAMYLCAGSRTTLAGCDEQYFGPGTRLTVT.